This T cell receptor beta chain was sequenced for a study of cytomegalovirus exposure and HLA in healthy donors. Germline V gene data show CDR1 as WNHNN and CDR2 as SYGVQD (reference sequence). The CDR3 runs to 13 residues. J lost 7 bases, V lost 6 bases, and 7 bases had no gene match. Only a few counts were recorded for this clone. The antigen remains undetermined. Donors were drawn from the approximately 110-subject validation cohort, separate from the roughly 700-subject first cohort. Sequencing was performed with immunoSEQ multiplex PCR; in TCRdb, only in-frame clones are kept and a portion is missing. This sample yields about 130,000 clones, of which just under 95% are seen a single time; less than 1.5% belongs to the top ten. Study conclusions and caveats: Rare TCR sequences dominated, though some public TCRs recurred in many donors. Specific recognition of CMV antigens was confirmed in vitro for a few chains (all CMV-associated). Cytomegalovirus association was assigned to some 160 TCR beta chains.

Sequenced input: PBMCs. V is TRBV10-1 and J is TRBJ1-2; TRBD1 matches at 8 bases. This sequence was found in a woman in her late teens or twenties in good health and CMV-seronegative. DNA of the CDR3: TGCGCCAGCAGCGGACAGGGATATCCTGGCTACACCTTC. Its translation is CASSGQGYPGYTF.